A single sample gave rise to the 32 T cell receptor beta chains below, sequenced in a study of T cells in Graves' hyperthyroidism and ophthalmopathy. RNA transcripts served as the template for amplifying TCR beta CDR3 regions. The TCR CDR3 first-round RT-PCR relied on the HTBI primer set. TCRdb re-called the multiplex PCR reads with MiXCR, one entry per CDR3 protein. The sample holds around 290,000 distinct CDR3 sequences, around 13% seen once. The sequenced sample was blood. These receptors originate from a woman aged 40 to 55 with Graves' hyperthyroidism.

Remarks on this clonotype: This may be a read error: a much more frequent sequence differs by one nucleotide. In DNA form, the CDR3 reads TGTGCCGGGGGGGGCAATGAGCAGTTCTTC. Translating gives CAGGGNEQFF. The chain links TRBV30 to TRBJ2-1; 7 bases map to TRBD2. V trimming: 8 bases; J trimming: 6 bases; junction bases outside the gene matches: 1. CDR1 and CDR2 from the germline V gene are GTSNPN and SVGIG (reference sequence). The CDR3 totals 10 residues.

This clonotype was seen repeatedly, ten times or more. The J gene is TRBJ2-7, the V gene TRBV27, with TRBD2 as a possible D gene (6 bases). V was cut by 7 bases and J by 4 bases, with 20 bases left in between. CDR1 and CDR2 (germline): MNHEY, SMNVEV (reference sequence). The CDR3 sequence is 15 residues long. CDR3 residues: CASKGGPTPFYEQYF. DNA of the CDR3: TGTGCCAGCAAAGGAGGGCCCACCCCCTTTTACGAGCAGTACTTC.

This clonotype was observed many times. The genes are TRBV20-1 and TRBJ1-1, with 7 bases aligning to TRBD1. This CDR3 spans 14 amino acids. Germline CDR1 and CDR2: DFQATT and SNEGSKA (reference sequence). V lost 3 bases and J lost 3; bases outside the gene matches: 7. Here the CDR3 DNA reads TGCAGTGCTAGTCCTTACAGGGGTTACACTGAAGCTTTCTTT. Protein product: CSASPYRGYTEAFF.

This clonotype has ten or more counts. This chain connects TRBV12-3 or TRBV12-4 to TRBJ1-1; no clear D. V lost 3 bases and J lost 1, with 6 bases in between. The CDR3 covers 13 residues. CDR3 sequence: CASSFAANTEAFF. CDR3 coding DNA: TGTGCCAGCAGTTTCGCAGCGAACACTGAAGCTTTCTTT.

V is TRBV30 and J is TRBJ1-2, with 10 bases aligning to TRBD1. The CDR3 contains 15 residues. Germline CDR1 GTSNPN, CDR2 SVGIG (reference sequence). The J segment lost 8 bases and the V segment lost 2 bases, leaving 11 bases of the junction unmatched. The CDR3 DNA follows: TGTGCCTGGAGTTTATCCGGGACAGGGGCGAACGGCTACACCTTC. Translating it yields CAWSLSGTGANGYTF.

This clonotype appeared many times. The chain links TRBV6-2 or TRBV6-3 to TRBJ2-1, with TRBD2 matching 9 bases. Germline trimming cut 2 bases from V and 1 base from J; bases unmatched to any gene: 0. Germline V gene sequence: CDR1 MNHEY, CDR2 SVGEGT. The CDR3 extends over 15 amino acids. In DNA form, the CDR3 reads TGTGCCAGCAGTTACAGCGGGGGGTCCTACAATGAGCAGTTCTTC. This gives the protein CASSYSGGSYNEQFF.

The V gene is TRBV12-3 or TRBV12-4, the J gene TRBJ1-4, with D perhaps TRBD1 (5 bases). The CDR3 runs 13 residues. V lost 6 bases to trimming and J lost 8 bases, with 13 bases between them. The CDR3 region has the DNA TGTGCCAGCAGCCTGATCGGGGACGAAAAACTGTTTTTT. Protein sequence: CASSLIGDEKLFF.

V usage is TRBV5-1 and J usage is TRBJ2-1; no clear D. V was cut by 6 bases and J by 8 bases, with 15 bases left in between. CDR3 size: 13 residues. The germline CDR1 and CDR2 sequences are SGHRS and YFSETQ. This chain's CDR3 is CASTTQIPDEQFF. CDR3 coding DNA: TGCGCCAGCACAACCCAGATACCGGATGAGCAGTTCTTC.

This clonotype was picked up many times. CDR3 amino acids: CASSSSTSGRTNEQFF. The CDR3 region has the DNA TGTGCCAGCAGCTCCTCGACTAGCGGGAGGACTAATGAGCAGTTCTTC. V usage is TRBV7-2 and J usage is TRBJ2-1; 13 bases align to TRBD2. CDR3 length: 16 amino acids. Trimming removed 4 bases from V and 7 bases from J; junction bases left unmatched: 7. Germline values: CDR1 SGHTA, CDR2 FQGNSA.

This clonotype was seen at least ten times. Here the CDR3 reads CSVSATEQETQYF. CDR3 nucleotides: TGCAGCGTTTCCGCAACCGAACAAGAGACCCAGTACTTC. This sequence joins TRBV29-1 and TRBJ2-5; D remains ambiguous. Trimming left V 5 bases short and J 2 bases short, with 12 bases between. Germline V gene sequence: CDR1 SQVTM, CDR2 ANQGSEA. The CDR3 totals 13 residues.

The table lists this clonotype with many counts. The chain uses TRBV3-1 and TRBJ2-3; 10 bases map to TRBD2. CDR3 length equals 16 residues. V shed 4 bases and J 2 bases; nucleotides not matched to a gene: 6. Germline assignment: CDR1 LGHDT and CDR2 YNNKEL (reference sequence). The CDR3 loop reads CASSPLLAGLTDTQYF. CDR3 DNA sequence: TGTGCCAGCAGCCCCCTACTAGCGGGGCTCACAGATACGCAGTATTTT.

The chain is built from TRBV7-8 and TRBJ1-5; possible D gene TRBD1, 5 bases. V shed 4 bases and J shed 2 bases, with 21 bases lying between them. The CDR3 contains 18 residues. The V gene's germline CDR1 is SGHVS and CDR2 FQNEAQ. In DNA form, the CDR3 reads TGTGCCAGCAGCTCCTATACCCCCGGGACGCAACGCAATCAGCCCCAGCATTTT. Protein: CASSSYTPGTQRNQPQHF.

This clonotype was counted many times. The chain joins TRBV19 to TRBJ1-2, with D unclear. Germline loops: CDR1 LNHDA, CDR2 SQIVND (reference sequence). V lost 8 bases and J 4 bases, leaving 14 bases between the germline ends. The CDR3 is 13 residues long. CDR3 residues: CASQGFSIYGYTF. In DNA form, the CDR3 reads TGTGCCAGTCAAGGGTTCTCGATCTATGGCTACACCTTC.

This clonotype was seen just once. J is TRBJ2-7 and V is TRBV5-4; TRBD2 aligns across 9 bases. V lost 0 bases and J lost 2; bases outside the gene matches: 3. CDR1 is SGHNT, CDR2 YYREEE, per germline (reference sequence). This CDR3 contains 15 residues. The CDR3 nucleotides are TGTGCCAGCAGCTTGGAGAGCGGGAGGACCTACGAGCAGTACTTC. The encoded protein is CASSLESGRTYEQYF. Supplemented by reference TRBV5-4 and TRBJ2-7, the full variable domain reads ETGVTQSPTHLIKTRGQQVTLRCSSQSGHNTVSWYQQALGQGPQFIFQYYREEENGRGNFPPRFSGLQFPNYSSELNVNALELDDSALYLCASSLESGRTYEQYFGPGTRLTVT.

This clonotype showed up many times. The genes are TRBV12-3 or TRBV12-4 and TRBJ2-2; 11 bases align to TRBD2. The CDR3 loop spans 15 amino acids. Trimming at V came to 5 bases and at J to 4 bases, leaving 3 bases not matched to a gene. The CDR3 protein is CASSTGLAGTGELFF. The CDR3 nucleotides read TGTGCCAGCAGTACCGGACTAGCGGGCACCGGGGAGCTGTTTTTT.

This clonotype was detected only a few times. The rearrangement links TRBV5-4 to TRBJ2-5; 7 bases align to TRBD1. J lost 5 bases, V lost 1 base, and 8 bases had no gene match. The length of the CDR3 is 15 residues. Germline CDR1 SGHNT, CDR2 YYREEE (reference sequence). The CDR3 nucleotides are TGTGCCAGCAGCTTGCTTCAGGGGGTACGGGAGACCCAGTACTTC. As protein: CASSLLQGVRETQYF.

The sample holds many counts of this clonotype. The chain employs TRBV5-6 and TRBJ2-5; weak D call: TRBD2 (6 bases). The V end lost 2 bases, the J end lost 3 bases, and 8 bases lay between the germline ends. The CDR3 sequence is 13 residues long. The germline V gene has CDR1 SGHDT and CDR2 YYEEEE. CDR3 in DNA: TGTGCCAGCAGCTTTTTAGCGGAAGAGACCCAGTACTTC. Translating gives CASSFLAEETQYF.

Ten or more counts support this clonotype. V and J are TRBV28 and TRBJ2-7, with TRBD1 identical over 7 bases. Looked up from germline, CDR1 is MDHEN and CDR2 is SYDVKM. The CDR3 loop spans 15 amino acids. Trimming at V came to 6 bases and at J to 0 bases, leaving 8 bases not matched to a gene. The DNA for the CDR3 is TGTGCCAGCAGACGGACAGGTCCAGGCTCCTACGAGCAGTACTTC. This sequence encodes CASRRTGPGSYEQYF.

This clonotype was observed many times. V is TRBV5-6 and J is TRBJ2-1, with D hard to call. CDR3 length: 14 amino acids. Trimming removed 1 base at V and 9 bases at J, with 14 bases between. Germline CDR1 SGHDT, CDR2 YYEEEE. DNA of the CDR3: TGTGCCAGCAGCTTGTCTGATCGTAGTTTTGAGCAGTTCTTC. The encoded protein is CASSLSDRSFEQFF.

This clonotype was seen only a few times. In DNA form, the CDR3 reads TGTGCCAGCAGCTTGCTCGAGCGGGAGGGCCGGGATGAGCAGTTCTTC. Translated, it gives CASSLLEREGRDEQFF. The V and J genes are TRBV5-4 and TRBJ2-1; 10 bases align to TRBD2. From germline, CDR1 is SGHNT and CDR2 YYREEE (reference sequence). With V trimmed by 1 base and J by 8 bases, 9 bases remained unmatched. The CDR3 has 16 amino acids.

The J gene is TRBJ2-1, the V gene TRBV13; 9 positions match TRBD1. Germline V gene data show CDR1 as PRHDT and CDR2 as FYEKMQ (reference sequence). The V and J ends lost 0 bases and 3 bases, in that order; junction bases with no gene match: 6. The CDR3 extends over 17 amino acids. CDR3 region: CASSLGRTGAFYNEQFF. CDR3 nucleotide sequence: TGTGCCAGCAGCTTAGGCCGGACAGGGGCTTTCTACAATGAGCAGTTCTTC. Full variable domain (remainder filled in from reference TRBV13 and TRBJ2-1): AAGVIQSPRHLIKEKRETATLKCYPIPRHDTVYWYQQGPGQDPQFLISFYEKMQSDKGSIPDRFSAQQFSDYHSELNMSSLELGDSALYFCASSLGRTGAFYNEQFFGPGTRLTVL.

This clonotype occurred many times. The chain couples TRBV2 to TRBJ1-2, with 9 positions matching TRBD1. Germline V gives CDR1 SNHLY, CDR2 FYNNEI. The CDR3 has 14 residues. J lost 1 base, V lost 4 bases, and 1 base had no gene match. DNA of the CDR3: TGTGCCAGCAGTGGGACAGGGGATAACTATGGCTACACCTTC. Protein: CASSGTGDNYGYTF.

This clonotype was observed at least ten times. The CDR3 reads CATGGGNYGYTF. Written as DNA, the CDR3 is TGTGCCACAGGAGGGGGGAACTATGGCTACACCTTC. This chain connects TRBV11-3 to TRBJ1-2; tentative D call: TRBD1 (6 bases). The CDR3 sequence is 12 residues long. V was trimmed by 10 bases and J by 2 bases, leaving 11 bases between them. Germline V gene data show CDR1 as SGHNT and CDR2 as YENEEA.

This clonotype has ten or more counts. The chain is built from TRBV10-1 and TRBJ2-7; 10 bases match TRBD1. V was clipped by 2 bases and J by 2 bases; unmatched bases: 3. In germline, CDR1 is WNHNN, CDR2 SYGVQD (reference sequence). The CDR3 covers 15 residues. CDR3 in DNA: TGCGCCAGCAGTGAGCCGGGACAGGGGACCTACGAGCAGTACTTC. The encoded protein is CASSEPGQGTYEQYF.

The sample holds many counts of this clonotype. CDR3 loop: CASSPSTIGYGYTF. The DNA for the CDR3 is TGTGCCAGCAGCCCCTCGACGATCGGGTATGGCTACACCTTC. The chain joins TRBV14 to TRBJ1-2; D remains unclear. The CDR3 contains 14 residues. The germline V gene has CDR1 SGHDN and CDR2 FVKESK. V gave up 4 bases and J gave up 5 bases, with 14 bases separating them. The full variable domain, its missing parts supplied by reference TRBV14 and TRBJ1-2, is EAGVTQFPSHSVIEKGQTVTLRCDPISGHDNLYWYRRVMGKEIKFLLHFVKESKQDESGMPNNRFLAERTGGTYSTLKVQPAELEDSGVYFCASSPSTIGYGYTFGSGTRLTVV.

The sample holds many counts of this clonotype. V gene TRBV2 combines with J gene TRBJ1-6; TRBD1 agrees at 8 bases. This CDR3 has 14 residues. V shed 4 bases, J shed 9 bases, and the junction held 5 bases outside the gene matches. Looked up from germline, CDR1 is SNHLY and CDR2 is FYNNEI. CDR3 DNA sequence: TGTGCCAGCAGTGCCGACAGGGGAGTTTCACCCCTCCACTTT. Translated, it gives CASSADRGVSPLHF.

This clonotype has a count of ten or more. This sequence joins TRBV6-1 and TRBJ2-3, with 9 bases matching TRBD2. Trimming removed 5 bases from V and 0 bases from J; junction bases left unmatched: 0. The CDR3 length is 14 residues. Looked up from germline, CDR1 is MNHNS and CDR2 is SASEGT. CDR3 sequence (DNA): TGTGCCAGCAGTCTAGCGGGGAGCACAGATACGCAGTATTTT. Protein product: CASSLAGSTDTQYF.

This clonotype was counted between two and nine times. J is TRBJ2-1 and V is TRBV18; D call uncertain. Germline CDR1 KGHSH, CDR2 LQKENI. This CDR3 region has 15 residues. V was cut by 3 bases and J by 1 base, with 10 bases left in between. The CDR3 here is CASSPRQASYNEQFF. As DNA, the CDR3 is TGTGCCAGCTCACCCAGACAAGCGTCCTACAATGAGCAGTTCTTC. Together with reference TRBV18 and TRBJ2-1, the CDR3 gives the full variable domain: NAGVMQNPRHLVRRRGQEARLRCSPMKGHSHVYWYRQLPEEGLKFMVYLQKENIIDESGMPKERFSAEFPKEGPSILRIQQVVRGDSAAYFCASSPRQASYNEQFFGPGTRLTVL.

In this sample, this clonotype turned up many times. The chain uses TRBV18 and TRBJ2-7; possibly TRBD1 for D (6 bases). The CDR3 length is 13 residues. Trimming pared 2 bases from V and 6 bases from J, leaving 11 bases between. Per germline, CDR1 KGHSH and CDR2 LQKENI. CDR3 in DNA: TGTGCCAGCTCACCAGGGGGCGCCTTCGAGCAGTACTTC. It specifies CASSPGGAFEQYF. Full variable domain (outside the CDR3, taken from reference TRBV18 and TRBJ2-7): NAGVMQNPRHLVRRRGQEARLRCSPMKGHSHVYWYRQLPEEGLKFMVYLQKENIIDESGMPKERFSAEFPKEGPSILRIQQVVRGDSAAYFCASSPGGAFEQYFGPGTRLTVT.

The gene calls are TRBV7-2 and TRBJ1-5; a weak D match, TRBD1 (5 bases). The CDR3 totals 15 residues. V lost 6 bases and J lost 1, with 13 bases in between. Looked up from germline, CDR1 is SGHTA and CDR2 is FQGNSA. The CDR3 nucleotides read TGTGCCAGCAGTCCAGGGTGGGGGAGCAATCAGCCCCAGCATTTT. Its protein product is CASSPGWGSNQPQHF.

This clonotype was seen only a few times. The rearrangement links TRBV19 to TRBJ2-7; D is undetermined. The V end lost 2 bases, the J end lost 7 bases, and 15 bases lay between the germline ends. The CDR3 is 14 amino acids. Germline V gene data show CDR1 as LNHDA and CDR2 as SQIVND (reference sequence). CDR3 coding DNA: TGTGCCAGTAGTATAATCCCTATGACTGGTGAGCAGTACTTC. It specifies CASSIIPMTGEQYF.

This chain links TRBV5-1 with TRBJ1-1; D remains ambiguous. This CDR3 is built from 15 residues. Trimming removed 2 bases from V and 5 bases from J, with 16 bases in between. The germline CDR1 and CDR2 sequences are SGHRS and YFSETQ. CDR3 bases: TGCGCCAGCAGCTTCTCCTTCCGTCCGGGTACTGAAGCTTTCTTT. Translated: CASSFSFRPGTEAFF.